The 18 T cell receptor beta chains below were found in one sample sequenced in a study of CD8 T cells in Susac syndrome. RNA, at about 0.45 to 1 ug, was reverse transcribed with random hexamers. TCRdb fed the immunoSEQ multiplex PCR reads into MiXCR, producing one record per CDR3 protein. The sample lists about 400,000 distinct CDR3 sequences, more than 80% seen once, with 0.09% to 0.15% in the top ten. The sequenced material came from CD8+ T cells from PBMCs. These receptors originate from a human donor with multiple sclerosis.

This clonotype was seen a few times. The chain links TRBV27 to TRBJ2-7, with 7 bases that match TRBD1. Germline V lookup: CDR1 MNHEY, CDR2 SMNVEV (reference sequence). Trimming removed 3 bases from V and 2 bases from J; junction bases left unmatched: 4. The CDR3 covers 14 residues. In nucleotides, the CDR3 is TGTGCCAGCAGTTTGACAGGGCTCCCCTACGAGCAGTACTTC. The encoded protein is CASSLTGLPYEQYF.

The genes are TRBV12-3 or TRBV12-4 and TRBJ1-4, with 7 bases that match TRBD1. The CDR3 covers 19 residues. With V trimmed by 3 bases and J by 0 bases, 13 bases remained unmatched. The CDR3 reads CASSFWLTGSRATNEKLFF. CDR3 bases: TGTGCCAGCAGTTTTTGGCTGACAGGGTCTCGAGCAACTAATGAAAAACTGTTTTTT.

The rearrangement uses TRBV7-9 and TRBJ2-1, with D possibly TRBD2 on 6 matching bases. CDR1 is SEHNR and CDR2 is FQNEAQ in the germline V gene (reference sequence). With 1 base removed from V and 1 base from J, the gap between germline ends came to 14 bases. The CDR3 has 17 residues. CDR3 coding DNA: TGTGCCAGCAGCTTAGAGACCGGGGACTGGTCCTACAATGAGCAGTTCTTC. Translating gives CASSLETGDWSYNEQFF. Based on the CDR3 plus reference TRBV7-9 and TRBJ2-1, the full variable domain is DTGVSQNPRHKITKRGQNVTFRCDPISEHNRLYWYRQTLGQGPEFLTYFQNEAQLEKSRLLSDRFSAERPKGSFSTLEIQRTEQGDSAMYLCASSLETGDWSYNEQFFGPGTRLTVL.

This clonotype has only one observation. The genes are TRBV29-1 and TRBJ2-5; the D is unclear. Germline loops: CDR1 SQVTM, CDR2 ANQGSEA. Trimming pared 5 bases from V and 4 bases from J, leaving 11 bases between. The CDR3 is made up of 12 amino acids. The CDR3 reads CSVPSPSETQYF. The CDR3 region has the DNA TGCAGCGTTCCTAGTCCCTCAGAGACCCAGTACTTC.

The V call is TRBV5-1, the J call TRBJ1-4, with a possible D match to TRBD1 (5 bases). V shed 0 bases and J shed 3 bases, with 12 bases lying between them. From germline, CDR1 is SGHRS and CDR2 YFSETQ. The CDR3 spans 16 residues. DNA of the CDR3: TGCGCCAGCAGCTTGGAACTCAGGGTCCCTAATGAAAAACTGTTTTTT. It yields the protein CASSLELRVPNEKLFF.

J is TRBJ1-1 and V is TRBV7-2; D may be TRBD1 (6 bases). Germline V gives CDR1 SGHTA, CDR2 FQGNSA. The CDR3 length is 17 residues. The ends were cut back, 4 bases at V and 0 bases at J, with 18 bases in the middle. This chain's CDR3 is CASSSPGGGHLNTEAFF. The CDR3 DNA follows: TGTGCCAGCAGCTCCCCGGGGGGGGGCCACCTGAACACTGAAGCTTTCTTT.

The V and J genes are TRBV12-3 or TRBV12-4 and TRBJ1-1; D is undetermined. The V gene lost 6 bases and the J gene lost 3 bases, with 14 bases spanning the gap. The CDR3 consists of 14 residues. CDR3 residues: CASRETQSDTEAFF. As DNA, the CDR3 is TGTGCCAGCAGGGAGACACAGTCGGACACTGAAGCTTTCTTT.

The CDR3 is CAISGQGAGETQYF. CDR3 DNA: TGTGCCATCAGTGGTCAGGGGGCCGGGGAGACCCAGTACTTC. This chain connects TRBV10-3 to TRBJ2-5, with 8 bases identical to TRBD1. The CDR3 has 14 residues. V dropped 4 bases and J dropped 5; count of bases not matched to a gene: 6. Germline values: CDR1 ENHRY, CDR2 SYGVKD.

Only one count was recorded for this clonotype. The rearrangement joins TRBV6-5 to TRBJ1-5; possible D gene TRBD1, 5 bases. The ends were cut back, 2 bases at V and 0 bases at J, with 11 bases in the middle. The CDR3 length is 16 residues. From germline, CDR1 is MNHEY and CDR2 SVGAGI. CDR3: CASSYGWGDSNQPQHF. The CDR3 nucleotides read TGTGCCAGCAGTTACGGGTGGGGGGATAGCAATCAGCCCCAGCATTTT.

The chain has TRBV30 and TRBJ2-3; 8 nucleotides agree with TRBD1. CDR3 size: 15 residues. V trimming: 1 base; J trimming: 3 bases; junction bases outside the gene matches: 6. CDR1 and CDR2 from the germline V gene are GTSNPN and SVGIG (reference sequence). The CDR3 bases are TGTGCCTGGAGTGAGACAGGGGTCGTGACAGATACGCAGTATTTT. It codes for CAWSETGVVTDTQYF.

V gene TRBV4-1 combines with J gene TRBJ2-2, with D perhaps TRBD1 or TRBD2 (5 bases each). CDR3 length equals 14 residues. The germline V gene encodes CDR1 MGHRA and CDR2 YSYEKL. V dropped 4 bases and J dropped 6 bases, with 12 bases sitting between them. This chain's CDR3 is CASSLRDQPGELFF. CDR3 in DNA: TGCGCCAGCAGCCTCCGGGACCAGCCCGGGGAGCTGTTTTTT.

The chain joins TRBV27 to TRBJ1-2, with a tentative D call TRBD1 (6 bases). Germline-derived CDR1 and CDR2 are MNHEY and SMNVEV (reference sequence). Trimming took 6 bases from V and 6 from J, leaving 11 bases between them. The CDR3 is 12 residues long. The CDR3 DNA follows: TGTGCCAGCAGCAGGGGAGGTGATGGCTACACCTTC. It specifies CASSRGGDGYTF.

The chain joins TRBV2 to TRBJ2-7; weak D call: TRBD2 (6 bases). The germline V gene has CDR1 SNHLY and CDR2 FYNNEI. This CDR3 is built from 11 residues. V was pared by 8 bases and J by 5 bases, with 10 bases between. CDR3 nucleotide sequence: TGTGCCAGCCCTGGGGGGAACGAGCAGTACTTC. It is translated as CASPGGNEQYF.

This rearrangement joins TRBV27 to TRBJ1-6, with 8 bases that match TRBD1. Germline V gives CDR1 MNHEY, CDR2 SMNVEV (reference sequence). V lost 6 bases and J lost 11; bases outside the gene matches: 3. The CDR3 has 12 amino acids. CDR3 nucleotides: TGTGCCAGCAGCGACAGGGGTGCACCCCTCCACTTT. The encoded protein is CASSDRGAPLHF.

The V and J genes are TRBV4-1 and TRBJ1-5, with D possibly TRBD1 on 5 matching bases. CDR1 is MGHRA and CDR2 is YSYEKL in the germline V gene. The V end was cut by 1 base, the J end by 4 bases, with 8 bases between. The CDR3 is 14 residues long. The CDR3: CASSQAGPNQPQHF. The CDR3 DNA is TGCGCCAGCAGCCAAGCAGGGCCGAATCAGCCCCAGCATTTT.

This clonotype was seen a single time. J is TRBJ2-1 and V is TRBV6-6, with a tentative D call TRBD1 (5 bases). Germline values: CDR1 MNHNY, CDR2 SVGAGI (reference sequence). The V end lost 4 bases, the J end lost 5 bases, and 12 bases lay between the germline ends. The CDR3 runs 14 residues. The CDR3 protein is CASSLWTLNNEQFF. The CDR3 nucleotides are TGTGCCAGCAGTTTGTGGACATTAAACAATGAGCAGTTCTTC.

This chain connects TRBV6-6 to TRBJ2-2; D may be TRBD1 (6 bases). The CDR3 is made up of 15 amino acids. Trimming took off 1 base at V and 4 bases at J, with 10 bases between the two ends. Looked up from germline, CDR1 is MNHNY and CDR2 is SVGAGI (reference sequence). CDR3: CASSYFSTGTGELFF. In nucleotides, the CDR3 is TGTGCCAGCAGTTACTTCTCGACAGGCACCGGGGAGCTGTTTTTT.

The V call is TRBV6-2 or TRBV6-3, the J call TRBJ1-6, with a possible D match to TRBD1 (6 bases). Trimming took off 4 bases at V and 8 bases at J, with 12 bases between the two ends. Germline CDR1 and CDR2: MNHEY and SVGEGT. The CDR3 is 14 residues long. CDR3 residues: CASSSYREDSPLHF. CDR3 nucleotide sequence: TGTGCCAGCAGTTCCTACAGGGAGGATTCACCCCTCCACTTT.